Described below is a single T cell receptor (beta chain) sequence and its context. Study processing details: Amplification from reference gene primers served as the basis for estimated nucleated cell counts. The assay was immunoSEQ multiplex PCR, and TCRdb's table has in-frame clones only and misses some. From that table come the V and J calls and clone size; the DNA was used to work out D and trimming. The sample records almost 500,000 clones, around nine tenths being singletons. The sample comes from a study of blood T cell repertoires in COVID-19. As for the study in general: Some COVID-19 samples were acute and others convalescent; all came from the United States, Italy and Spain. From T cells, B-cell-depleted T cells, or PBMCs came the material, which was cDNA or gDNA.

Grouping used clinical history reported by participants in a survey and questionnaire. Trimming took 1 base from V and 4 from J; bases not matched to a gene: 10. Germline assignment: CDR1 SGHVS and CDR2 FNYEAQ. The CDR3 contains 17 residues. This chain uses TRBV7-6 with TRBJ2-1; 7 bases agree with TRBD2. The material sequenced was PBMCs or T cells enriched from blood (not recorded which). The sequence was obtained from a woman aged 60-75 years who had recovered from COVID-19. The chain's CDR3 is CASSLVDGLAVYNEQFF. The CDR3 region has the DNA TGTGCCAGCAGCTTAGTTGATGGCCTAGCGGTTTACAATGAGCAGTTCTTC.